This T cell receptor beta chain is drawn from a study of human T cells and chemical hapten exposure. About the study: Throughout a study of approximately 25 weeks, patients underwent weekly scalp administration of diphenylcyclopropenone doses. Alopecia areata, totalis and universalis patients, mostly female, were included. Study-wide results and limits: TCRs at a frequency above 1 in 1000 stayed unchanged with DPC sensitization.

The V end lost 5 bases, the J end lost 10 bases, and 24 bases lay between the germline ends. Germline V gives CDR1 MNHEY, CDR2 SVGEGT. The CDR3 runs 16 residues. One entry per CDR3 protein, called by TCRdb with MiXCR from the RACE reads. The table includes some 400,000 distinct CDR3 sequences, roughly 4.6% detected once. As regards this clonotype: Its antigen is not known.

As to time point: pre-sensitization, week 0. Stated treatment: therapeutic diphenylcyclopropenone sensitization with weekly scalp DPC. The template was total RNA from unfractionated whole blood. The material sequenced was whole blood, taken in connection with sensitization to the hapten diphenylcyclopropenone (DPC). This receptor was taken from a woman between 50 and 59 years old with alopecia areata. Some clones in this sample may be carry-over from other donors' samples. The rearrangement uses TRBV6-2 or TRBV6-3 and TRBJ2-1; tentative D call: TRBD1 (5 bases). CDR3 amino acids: CASSTGARAQREEQFF. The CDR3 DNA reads TGTGCCAGCAGTACTGGGGCCCGGGCACAACGAGAGGAGCAGTTCTTC.